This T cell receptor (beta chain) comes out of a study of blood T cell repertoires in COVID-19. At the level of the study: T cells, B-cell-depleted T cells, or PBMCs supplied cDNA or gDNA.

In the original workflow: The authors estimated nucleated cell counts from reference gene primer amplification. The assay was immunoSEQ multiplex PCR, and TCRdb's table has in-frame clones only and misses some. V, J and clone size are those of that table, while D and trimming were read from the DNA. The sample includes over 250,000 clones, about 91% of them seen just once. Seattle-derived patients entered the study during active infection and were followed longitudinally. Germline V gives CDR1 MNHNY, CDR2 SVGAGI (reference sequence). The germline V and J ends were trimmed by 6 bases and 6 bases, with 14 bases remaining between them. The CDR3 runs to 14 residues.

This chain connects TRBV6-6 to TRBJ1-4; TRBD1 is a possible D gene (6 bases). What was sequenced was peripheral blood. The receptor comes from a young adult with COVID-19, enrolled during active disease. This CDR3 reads CASSPGVFYEKLFF. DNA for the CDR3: TGTGCCAGCAGCCCAGGGGTTTTTTATGAAAAACTGTTTTTT.